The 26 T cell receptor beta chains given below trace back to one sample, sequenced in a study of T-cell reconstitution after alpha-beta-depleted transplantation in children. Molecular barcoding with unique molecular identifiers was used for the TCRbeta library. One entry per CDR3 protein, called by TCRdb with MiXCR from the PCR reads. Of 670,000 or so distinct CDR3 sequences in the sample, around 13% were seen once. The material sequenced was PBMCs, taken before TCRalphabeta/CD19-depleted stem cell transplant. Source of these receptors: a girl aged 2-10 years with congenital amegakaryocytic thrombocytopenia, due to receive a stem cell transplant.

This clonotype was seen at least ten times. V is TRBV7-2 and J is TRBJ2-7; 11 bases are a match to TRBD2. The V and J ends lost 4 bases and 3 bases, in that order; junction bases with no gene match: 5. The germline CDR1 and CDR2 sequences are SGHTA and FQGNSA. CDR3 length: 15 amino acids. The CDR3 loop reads CASSYVAGGSYEQYF. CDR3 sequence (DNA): TGTGCCAGCAGCTATGTAGCGGGAGGGAGCTACGAGCAGTACTTC.

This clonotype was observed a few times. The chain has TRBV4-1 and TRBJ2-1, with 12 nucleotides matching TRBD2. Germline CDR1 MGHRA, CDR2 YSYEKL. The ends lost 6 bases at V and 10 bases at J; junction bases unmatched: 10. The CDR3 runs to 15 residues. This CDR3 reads CASSPGLAGSREQFF. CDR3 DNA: TGCGCCAGCAGTCCCGGACTAGCGGGATCAAGGGAGCAGTTCTTC.

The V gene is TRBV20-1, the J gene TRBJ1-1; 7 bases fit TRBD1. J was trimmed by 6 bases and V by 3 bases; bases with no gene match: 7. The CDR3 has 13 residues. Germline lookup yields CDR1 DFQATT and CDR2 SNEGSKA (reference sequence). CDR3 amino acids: CSASHDRDSEAFF. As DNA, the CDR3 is TGCAGTGCTAGTCACGACAGGGACTCTGAAGCTTTCTTT.

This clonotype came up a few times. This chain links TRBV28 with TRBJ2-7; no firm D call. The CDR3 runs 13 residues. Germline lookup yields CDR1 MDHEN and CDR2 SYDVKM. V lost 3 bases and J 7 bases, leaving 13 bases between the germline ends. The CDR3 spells CASSFDTWGEQYF. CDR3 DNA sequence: TGTGCCAGCAGTTTCGACACCTGGGGAGAGCAGTACTTC.

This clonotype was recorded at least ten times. The CDR3 DNA follows: TGCAGTGCTCGGATGAGAGAGAACACTGAAGCTTTCTTT. This translates into CSARMRENTEAFF. The rearrangement joins TRBV20-1 to TRBJ1-1, with D unresolved. Germline CDR1 is DFQATT and CDR2 is SNEGSKA (reference sequence). The CDR3 runs to 13 residues. Trimming cost V 5 bases and J 1 base, with 11 bases left between them.

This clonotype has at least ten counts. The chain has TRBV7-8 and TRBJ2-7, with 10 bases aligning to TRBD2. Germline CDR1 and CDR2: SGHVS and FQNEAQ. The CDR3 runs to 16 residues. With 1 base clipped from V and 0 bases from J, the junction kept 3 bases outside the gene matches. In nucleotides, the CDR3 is TGTGCCAGCAGCTTAGATAGGACTAGCGGCTCCTACGAGCAGTACTTC. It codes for CASSLDRTSGSYEQYF. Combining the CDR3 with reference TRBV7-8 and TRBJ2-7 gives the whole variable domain GAGVSQSPRYKVAKRGQDVALRCDPISGHVSLFWYQQALGQGPEFLTYFQNEAQLDKSGLPSDRFFAERPEGSVSTLKIQRTQQEDSAVYLCASSLDRTSGSYEQYFGPGTRLTVT.

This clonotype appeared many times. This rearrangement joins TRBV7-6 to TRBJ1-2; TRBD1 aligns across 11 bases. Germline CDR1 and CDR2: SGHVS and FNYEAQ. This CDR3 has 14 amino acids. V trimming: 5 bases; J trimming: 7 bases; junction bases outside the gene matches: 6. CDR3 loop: CASSPGTGGRGYTF. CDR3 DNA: TGTGCCAGCAGCCCTGGGACAGGGGGACGTGGCTACACCTTC.

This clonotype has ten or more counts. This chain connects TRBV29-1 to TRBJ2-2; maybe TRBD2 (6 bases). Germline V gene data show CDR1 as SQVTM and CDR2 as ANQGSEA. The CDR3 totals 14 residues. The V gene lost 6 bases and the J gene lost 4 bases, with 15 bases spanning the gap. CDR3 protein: CSVRRDSGTGELFF. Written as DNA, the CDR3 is TGCAGCGTCCGCCGGGACTCGGGCACCGGGGAGCTGTTTTTT.

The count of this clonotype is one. The CDR3 reads CATSVGDSSYEQYF. CDR3 DNA sequence: TGTGCCACCAGCGTCGGTGACAGTTCCTACGAGCAGTACTTC. The chain links TRBV15 to TRBJ2-7, with a weak D call TRBD1 (5 bases). Trimming took off 5 bases at V and 1 base at J, with 12 bases between the two ends. Per germline, CDR1 LNHNV and CDR2 YYDKDF (reference sequence). CDR3 length: 14 amino acids.

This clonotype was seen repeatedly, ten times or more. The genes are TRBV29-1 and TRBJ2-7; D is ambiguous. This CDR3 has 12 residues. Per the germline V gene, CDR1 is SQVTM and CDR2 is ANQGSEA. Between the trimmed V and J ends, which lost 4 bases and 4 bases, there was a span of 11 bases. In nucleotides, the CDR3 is TGCAGCGTTGGACGCGATATTTACGAGCAGTACTTC. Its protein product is CSVGRDIYEQYF.

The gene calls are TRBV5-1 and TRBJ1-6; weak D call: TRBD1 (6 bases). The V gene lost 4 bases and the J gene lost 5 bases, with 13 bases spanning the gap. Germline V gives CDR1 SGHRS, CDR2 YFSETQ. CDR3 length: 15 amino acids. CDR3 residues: CASSGGQINNSPLHF. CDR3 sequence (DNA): TGCGCCAGCAGCGGAGGACAGATTAATAATTCACCCCTCCACTTT.

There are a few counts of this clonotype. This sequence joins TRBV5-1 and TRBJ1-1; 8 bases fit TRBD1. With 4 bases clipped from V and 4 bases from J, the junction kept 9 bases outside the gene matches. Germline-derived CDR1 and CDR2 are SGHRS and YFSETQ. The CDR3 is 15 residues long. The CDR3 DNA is TGCGCCAGCAGCCTGACAGGGGTATCGGTCACTGAAGCTTTCTTT. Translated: CASSLTGVSVTEAFF. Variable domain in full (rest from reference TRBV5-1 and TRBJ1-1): KAGVTQTPRYLIKTRGQQVTLSCSPISGHRSVSWYQQTPGQGLQFLFEYFSETQRNKGNFPGRFSGRQFSNSRSEMNVSTLELGDSALYLCASSLTGVSVTEAFFGQGTRLTVV.

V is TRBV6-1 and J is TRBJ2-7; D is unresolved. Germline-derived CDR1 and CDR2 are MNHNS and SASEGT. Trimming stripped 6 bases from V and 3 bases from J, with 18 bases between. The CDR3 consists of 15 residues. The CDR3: CASSFIKGIGYEQYF. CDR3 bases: TGTGCCAGCAGCTTTATAAAGGGTATAGGCTACGAGCAGTACTTC.

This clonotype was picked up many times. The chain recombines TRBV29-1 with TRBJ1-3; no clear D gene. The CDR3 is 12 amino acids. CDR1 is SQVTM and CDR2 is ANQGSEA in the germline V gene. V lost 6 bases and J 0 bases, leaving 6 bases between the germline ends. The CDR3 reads CSVRDSGNTIYF. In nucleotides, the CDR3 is TGCAGCGTAAGGGACTCTGGAAACACCATATATTTT.

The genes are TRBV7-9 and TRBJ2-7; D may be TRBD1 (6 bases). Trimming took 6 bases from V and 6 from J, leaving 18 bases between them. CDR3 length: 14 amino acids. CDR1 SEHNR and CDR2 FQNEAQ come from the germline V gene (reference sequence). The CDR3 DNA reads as TGTGCCAGCAGGACAGGTGCGGTCGTGAGCGAGCAGTACTTC. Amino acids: CASRTGAVVSEQYF. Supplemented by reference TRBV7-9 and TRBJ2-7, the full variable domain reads DTGVSQNPRHKITKRGQNVTFRCDPISEHNRLYWYRQTLGQGPEFLTYFQNEAQLEKSRLLSDRFSAERPKGSFSTLEIQRTEQGDSAMYLCASRTGAVVSEQYFGPGTRLTVT.

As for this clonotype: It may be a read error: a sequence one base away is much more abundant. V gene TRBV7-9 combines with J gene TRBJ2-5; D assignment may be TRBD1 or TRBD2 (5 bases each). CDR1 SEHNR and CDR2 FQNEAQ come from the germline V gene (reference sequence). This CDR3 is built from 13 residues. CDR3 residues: CASSPQLEGTQSF. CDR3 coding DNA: TGTGCCAGCAGCCCCCAACTAGAAGGGACCCAGTCCTTC.

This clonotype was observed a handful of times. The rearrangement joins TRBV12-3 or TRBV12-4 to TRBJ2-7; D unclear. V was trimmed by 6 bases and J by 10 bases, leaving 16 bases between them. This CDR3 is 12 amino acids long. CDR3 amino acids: CASSLPLGPQYF. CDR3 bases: TGTGCCAGCAGCTTACCCCTTGGGCCCCAGTACTTC.

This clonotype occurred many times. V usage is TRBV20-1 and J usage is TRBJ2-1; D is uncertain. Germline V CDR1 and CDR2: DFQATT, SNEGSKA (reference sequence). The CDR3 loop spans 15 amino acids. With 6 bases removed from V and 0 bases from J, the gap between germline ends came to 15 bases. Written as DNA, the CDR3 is TGCAGTGCCTCGGCGCAGGCCCTCTCCTACAATGAGCAGTTCTTC. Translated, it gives CSASAQALSYNEQFF.

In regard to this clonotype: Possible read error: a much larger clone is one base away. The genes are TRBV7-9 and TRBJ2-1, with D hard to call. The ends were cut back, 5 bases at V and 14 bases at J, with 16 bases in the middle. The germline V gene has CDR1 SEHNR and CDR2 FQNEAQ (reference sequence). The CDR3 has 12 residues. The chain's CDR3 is CASSIEGFPEFF. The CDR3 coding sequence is TGTGCCAGCAGCATAGAAGGGTTTCCGGAGTTCTTC.

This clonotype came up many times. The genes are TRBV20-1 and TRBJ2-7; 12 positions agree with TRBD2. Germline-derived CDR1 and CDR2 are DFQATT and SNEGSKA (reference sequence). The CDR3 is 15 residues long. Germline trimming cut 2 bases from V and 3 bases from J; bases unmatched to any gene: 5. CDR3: CSARSLAGGVYEQYF. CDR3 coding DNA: TGCAGTGCTAGATCACTAGCGGGAGGTGTCTACGAGCAGTACTTC.

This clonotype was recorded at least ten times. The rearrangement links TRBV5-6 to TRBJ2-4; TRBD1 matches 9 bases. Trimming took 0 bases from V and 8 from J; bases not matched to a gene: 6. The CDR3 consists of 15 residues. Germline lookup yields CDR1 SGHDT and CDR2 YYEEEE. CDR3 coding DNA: TGTGCCAGCAGCTTGGTGGGACAGGGAGGAGACATTCAGTACTTC. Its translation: CASSLVGQGGDIQYF.

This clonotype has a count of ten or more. The CDR3 loop reads CASSLAAGGNYEQYF. The CDR3 DNA follows: TGTGCCAGCAGCTTAGCGGCGGGAGGAAACTACGAGCAGTACTTC. This chain connects TRBV7-6 to TRBJ2-7, with 8 bases fitting TRBD2. CDR3 length equals 15 residues. Germline loops: CDR1 SGHVS, CDR2 FNYEAQ. Germline trimming cut 0 bases from V and 3 bases from J; bases unmatched to any gene: 4.

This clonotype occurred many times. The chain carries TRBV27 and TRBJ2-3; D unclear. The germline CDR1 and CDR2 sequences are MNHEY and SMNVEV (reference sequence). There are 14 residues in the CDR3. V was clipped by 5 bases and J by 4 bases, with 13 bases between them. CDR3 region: CASSRSRGADTQYF. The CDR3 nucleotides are TGTGCCAGCAGTAGGTCTAGAGGCGCAGATACGCAGTATTTT.

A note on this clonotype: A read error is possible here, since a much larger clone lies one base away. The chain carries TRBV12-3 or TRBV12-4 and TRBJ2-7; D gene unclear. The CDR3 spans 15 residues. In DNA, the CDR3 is TGTGCCAGCAGTTTCCCAGGTCTTCCCTCCTACGAGCCGTACTTC. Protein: CASSFPGLPSYEPYF.

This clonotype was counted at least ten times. Here the CDR3 DNA reads TGTGCCAGCAGTTTATCAGTAACCTACAATGAGCAGTTCTTC. It codes for CASSLSVTYNEQFF. The rearrangement links TRBV12-3 or TRBV12-4 to TRBJ2-1; D not certain. The length of the CDR3 is 14 residues. Trimming pared 2 bases from V and 2 bases from J, leaving 7 bases between.

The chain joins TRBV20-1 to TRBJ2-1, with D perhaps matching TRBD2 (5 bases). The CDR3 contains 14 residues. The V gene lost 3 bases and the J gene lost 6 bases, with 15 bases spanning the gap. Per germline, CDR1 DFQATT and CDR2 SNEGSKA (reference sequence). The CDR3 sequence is CSASLTTSGNEQFF. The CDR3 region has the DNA TGCAGTGCTAGTCTGACGACCAGCGGCAATGAGCAGTTCTTC.